This T cell receptor (beta chain) was sequenced in a study of post-analysis software for immune sequencing data. Study-level results: Relative to controls, patients had several TRBV segments at higher frequency, with TRBV5-6, TRBV5-1 and TRBV20-1 among these. Under F measure analysis, samples from one preparation batch co-clustered strongly. Relative to controls, patients with multiple sclerosis showed significantly lower normalized Chao1 diversity.

A remark on this clonotype: The antigen is undetermined.

Included in the TCR beta cDNA libraries were unique molecular identifiers. Using its own MiXCR run on the PCR reads, TCRdb lists one record per CDR3 protein. The table shows approximately 630,000 distinct CDR3 sequences, with 55% to 70% occurring only once. The V gene lost 3 bases and the J gene lost 2 bases, with 13 bases spanning the gap. The germline CDR1 and CDR2 sequences are SQVTM and ANQGSEA. The CDR3 loop spans 14 amino acids. The TCR originated in a girl aged 2-9 years with multiple sclerosis. V and J are TRBV29-1 and TRBJ2-5, with D perhaps TRBD1 (5 bases). The specimen sequenced was blood. CDR3 sequence reads: CSVEFRDQQETQYF. The CDR3 DNA sequence: TGCAGCGTTGAGTTCAGGGATCAGCAAGAGACCCAGTACTTC.